This TCR beta chain derives from a study of T-cell memory formation after mild COVID-19. Per the germline V gene, CDR1 is MNHEY and CDR2 is SVGAGI. CDR3 length: 14 amino acids. Trimming removed 5 bases from V and 2 bases from J, with 10 bases in between. TCRdb fed the 5' RACE reads into MiXCR, producing one record per CDR3 protein. The sample shows under 90,000 distinct CDR3 sequences, about 15% of them seen only once. This clonotype has just a few counts. This chain links TRBV6-5 with TRBJ2-1, with D possibly being TRBD1 (6 bases). The sample consisted of PBMCs or a T cell subset sorted from them (not recorded which). The TCR sequence derives from an adult woman who had mild COVID-19 (a few samples of this study predate the infection). Cell type and time point are not known. The CDR3 DNA follows: TGTGCCAGCAGTGGACAGCAGCCCTACAATGAGCAGTTCTTC. Amino acid sequence: CASSGQQPYNEQFF.